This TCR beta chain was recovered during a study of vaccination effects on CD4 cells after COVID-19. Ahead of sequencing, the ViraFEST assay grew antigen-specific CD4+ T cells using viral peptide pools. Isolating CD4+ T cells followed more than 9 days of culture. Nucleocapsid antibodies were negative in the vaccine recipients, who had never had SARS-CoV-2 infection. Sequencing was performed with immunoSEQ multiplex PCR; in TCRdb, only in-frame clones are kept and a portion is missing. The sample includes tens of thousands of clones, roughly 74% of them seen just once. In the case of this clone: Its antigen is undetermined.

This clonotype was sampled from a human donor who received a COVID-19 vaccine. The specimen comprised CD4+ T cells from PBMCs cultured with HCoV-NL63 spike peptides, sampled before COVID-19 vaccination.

The CDR3 loop is CASSLARGETQYF. The CDR3 DNA reads TGTGCCAGCAGTTTAGCCCGAGGAGAGACCCAGTACTTC. The chain employs TRBV12-3 or TRBV12-4 and TRBJ2-5, with D unclear. Trimming took off 0 bases at V and 4 bases at J, with 6 bases between the two ends. This CDR3 has 13 residues.